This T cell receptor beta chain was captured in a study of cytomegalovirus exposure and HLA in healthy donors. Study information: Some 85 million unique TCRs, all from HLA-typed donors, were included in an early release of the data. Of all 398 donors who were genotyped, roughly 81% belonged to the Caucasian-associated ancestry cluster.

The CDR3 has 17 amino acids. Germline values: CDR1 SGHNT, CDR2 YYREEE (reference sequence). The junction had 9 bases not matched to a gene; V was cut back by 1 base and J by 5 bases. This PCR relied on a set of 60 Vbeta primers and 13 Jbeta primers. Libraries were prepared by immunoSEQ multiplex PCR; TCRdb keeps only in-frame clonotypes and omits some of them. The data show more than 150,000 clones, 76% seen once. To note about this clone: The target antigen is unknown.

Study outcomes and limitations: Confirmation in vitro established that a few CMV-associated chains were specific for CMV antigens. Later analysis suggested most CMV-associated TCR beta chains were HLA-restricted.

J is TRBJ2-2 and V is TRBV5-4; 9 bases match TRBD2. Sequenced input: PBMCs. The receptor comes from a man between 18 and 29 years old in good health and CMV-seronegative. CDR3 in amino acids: CASSLPASGVRTGELFF. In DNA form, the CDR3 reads TGTGCCAGCAGCTTGCCGGCTAGCGGGGTCCGGACCGGGGAGCTGTTTTTT.